This T cell receptor beta chain was captured in a study of T cell changes during pregnancy in multiple sclerosis. Profiled with immunoSEQ multiplex PCR; TCRdb holds only in-frame clones, not every one. This sample has around 62,000 clones; 93% occur once, and the top ten carry approximately 3.5%. This TCR derives from a female donor with multiple sclerosis, enrolled in a pregnancy study. The material sequenced was CD8+ T cells from peripheral blood mononuclear cells, taken in the second trimester of pregnancy.

This chain's CDR3 is CASSAGQGSYGYTF. In nucleotides, the CDR3 is TGTGCCAGCTCGGCCGGACAGGGGAGCTATGGCTACACCTTC. The V gene is TRBV11-2, the J gene TRBJ1-2, with TRBD1 matching 9 bases. J was trimmed by 4 bases and V by 8 bases; bases with no gene match: 8. The germline gives CDR1 SGHAT, CDR2 FQNNGV. The CDR3 is made up of 14 amino acids.